One sample yielded the 6 T cell receptor beta chains listed below, sequenced in a study of blood T cell repertoires in COVID-19. Sequencing was performed with immunoSEQ multiplex PCR; in TCRdb, only in-frame clones are kept and a portion is missing. The data contain over 250,000 clones, around nine tenths of them singletons. The sequenced sample consisted of PBMCs or T cells enriched from blood (not recorded which). The source is a woman in her fifties or sixties who had recovered from COVID-19.

The V and J genes are TRBV4-2 and TRBJ1-5, with TRBD1 matching 7 bases. Germline-derived CDR1 and CDR2 are LGHNA and YNFKEQ. This CDR3 comprises 16 residues. V lost 2 bases to trimming and J lost 5 bases; unmatched junction nucleotides: 9. CDR3 sequence (DNA): TGTGCCAGCAGCCAAAGTACTCAGGGGGTGGATCAGCCCCAGCATTTT. Its translation is CASSQSTQGVDQPQHF.

The CDR3 region is CASSTNREETQYF. The CDR3 DNA reads TGTGCCAGCAGCACGAATAGGGAGGAGACCCAGTACTTC. The chain is built from TRBV21-1 and TRBJ2-5; the table's D gene call, TRBD2, was not cross checked with the DNA. TRBV21-1 is assigned pseudogene status. CDR3 size: 13 residues.

In the case of this clone: The junction and the germline gene differ at one end; a read error may be behind it. The gene calls are TRBV7-9 and TRBJ2-1; the match to TRBD2 covers 7 bases. The CDR3 is 11 amino acids. Germline-derived CDR1 and CDR2 are SEHNR and FQNEAQ (reference sequence). CDR3 sequence: CASSFEAGSVF. The CDR3, as DNA: TGTGCCAGCAGCTTTGAAGCGGGAAGCGTCTTC.

Points on this clone: Other DNA sequences within the sample encode an identical CDR3. The chain employs TRBV20-1 and TRBJ1-1; D call uncertain. Germline V gene data show CDR1 as DFQATT and CDR2 as SNEGSKA (reference sequence). Deletions cut 3 bases from V and 4 bases from J, with 6 bases between. The CDR3 covers 11 residues. The CDR3 sequence: CSAREGTEAFF. In DNA form, the CDR3 reads TGCAGTGCTAGGGAGGGCACTGAAGCTTTCTTT.

This clone was detected only a few times. The chain has TRBV9 and TRBJ2-1; 14 nucleotides line up with TRBD2. Germline values: CDR1 SGDLS, CDR2 YYNGEE. This CDR3 is 21 amino acids long. With V trimmed by 7 bases and J by 0 bases, 18 bases remained unmatched. CDR3 bases: TGTGCCAGCTCCCGAAGAACCGGGACTAGCGGGAGCCCTAGCTCCTACAATGAGCAGTTCTTC. Translating it yields CASSRRTGTSGSPSSYNEQFF. Full variable domain (remainder filled in from reference TRBV9 and TRBJ2-1): DSGVTQTPKHLITATGQRVTLRCSPRSGDLSVYWYQQSLDQGLQFLIQYYNGEERAKGNILERFSAQQFPDLHSELNLSSLELGDSALYFCASSRRTGTSGSPSSYNEQFFGPGTRLTVL.

The chain links TRBV4-1 to TRBJ1-1; 7 bases map to TRBD1. Germline assignment: CDR1 MGHRA and CDR2 YSYEKL. This CDR3 is 20 amino acids long. J was trimmed by 5 bases and V by 4 bases; bases with no gene match: 25. This chain's CDR3 is CASSLFMTGTIALVRTEAFF. The CDR3 region has the DNA TGCGCCAGCAGCCTCTTCATGACAGGGACCATAGCCCTGGTTCGAACTGAAGCTTTCTTT.